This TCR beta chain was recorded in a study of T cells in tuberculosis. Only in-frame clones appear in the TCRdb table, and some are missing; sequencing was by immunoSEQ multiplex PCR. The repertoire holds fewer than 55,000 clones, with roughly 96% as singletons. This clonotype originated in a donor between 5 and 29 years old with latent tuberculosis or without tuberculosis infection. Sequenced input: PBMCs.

In DNA form, the CDR3 reads TGTGCCAGCAGCTCATCGGGACTAGCGGGAGTGGGACCCACAGATACGCAGTATTTT. Its translation is CASSSSGLAGVGPTDTQYF. The chain uses TRBV13 and TRBJ2-3; 14 bases line up with TRBD2. This CDR3 is 19 amino acids long. With 4 bases clipped from V and 2 bases from J, the junction kept 11 bases outside the gene matches. The V gene's germline CDR1 is PRHDT and CDR2 FYEKMQ (reference sequence). Supplemented by reference TRBV13 and TRBJ2-3, the full variable domain reads AAGVIQSPRHLIKEKRETATLKCYPIPRHDTVYWYQQGPGQDPQFLISFYEKMQSDKGSIPDRFSAQQFSDYHSELNMSSLELGDSALYFCASSSSGLAGVGPTDTQYFGPGTRLTVL.